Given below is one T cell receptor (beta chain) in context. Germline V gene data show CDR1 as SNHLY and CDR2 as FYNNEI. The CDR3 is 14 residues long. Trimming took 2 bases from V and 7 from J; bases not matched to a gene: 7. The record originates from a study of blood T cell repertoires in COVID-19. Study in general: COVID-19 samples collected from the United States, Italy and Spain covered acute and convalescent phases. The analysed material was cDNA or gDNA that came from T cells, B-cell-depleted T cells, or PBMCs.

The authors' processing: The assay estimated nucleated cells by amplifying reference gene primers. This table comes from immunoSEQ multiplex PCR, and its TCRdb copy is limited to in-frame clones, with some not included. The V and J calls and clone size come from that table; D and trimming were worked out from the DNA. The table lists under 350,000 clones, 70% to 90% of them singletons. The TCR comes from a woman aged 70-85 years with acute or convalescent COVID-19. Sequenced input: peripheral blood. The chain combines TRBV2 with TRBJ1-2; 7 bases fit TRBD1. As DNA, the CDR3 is TGTGCCAGCAGTGAACAGACAGGGCGCCGTGGCTACACCTTC. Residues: CASSEQTGRRGYTF. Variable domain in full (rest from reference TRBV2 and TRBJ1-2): EPEVTQTPSHQVTQMGQEVILRCVPISNHLYFYWYRQILGQKVEFLVSFYNNEISEKSEIFDDQFSVERPDGSNFTLKIRSTKLEDSAMYFCASSEQTGRRGYTFGSGTRLTVV.